Shown below are 19 T cell receptor beta chains from a single sample sequenced in a study of T cells in localized non-small cell lung cancer. TCRdb keeps only in-frame clones here, not all; method: immunoSEQ multiplex PCR. The table includes 25,000 to 35,000 clones, 70% to 90% detected once. The source was peripheral blood mononuclear cells, collected before any cancer treatment. Source of these receptors: a woman aged 40-70 years with stage III lung adenocarcinoma.

The V call is TRBV4-1, the J call TRBJ1-2; D unclear. Germline lookup yields CDR1 MGHRA and CDR2 YSYEKL. This CDR3 is built from 15 residues. V was cut by 8 bases and J by 3 bases, with 19 bases left in between. The CDR3 loop is CASGGFVFGDYGYTF. The CDR3, as DNA: TGCGCCAGCGGCGGATTTGTGTTCGGCGACTATGGCTACACCTTC.

The chain is built from TRBV30 and TRBJ1-2; a possible D gene is TRBD1 (5 bases). The length of the CDR3 is 12 residues. Germline loops: CDR1 GTSNPN, CDR2 SVGIG (reference sequence). V dropped 0 bases and J dropped 9 bases, with 11 bases sitting between them. CDR3 bases: TGTGCCTGGAGTGTTTCTCAGGGAAGCTACACCTTC. Amino acids: CAWSVSQGSYTF.

V is TRBV6-5 and J is TRBJ1-2, with a weak D call TRBD1 (6 bases). CDR1 and CDR2 (germline): MNHEY, SVGAGI. The CDR3 has 15 amino acids. V lost 0 bases and J 3 bases, leaving 11 bases between the germline ends. The CDR3 nucleotides read TGTGCCAGCAGTTACTCAGGGGGTAGCTACTATGGCTACACCTTC. Translating it yields CASSYSGGSYYGYTF.

V gene TRBV28 combines with J gene TRBJ1-2; the D is unclear. The V end was cut by 3 bases, the J end by 9 bases, with 17 bases between. The CDR3 contains 14 residues. Germline V lookup: CDR1 MDHEN, CDR2 SYDVKM. CDR3 sequence reads: CASSLPGSAKRYTF. The CDR3 DNA reads as TGTGCCAGCAGTTTGCCGGGATCTGCAAAGCGCTACACCTTC.

The V call is TRBV29-1, the J call TRBJ2-1; TRBD2 matches 13 bases. The ends lost 5 bases at V and 8 bases at J; junction bases unmatched: 6. The CDR3 contains 14 residues. Germline V gene lookup returns CDR1 SQVTM and CDR2 ANQGSEA. CDR3 loop: CSVLGLAGVYEQFF. CDR3 nucleotides: TGCAGCGTTCTCGGACTAGCGGGGGTTTATGAGCAGTTCTTC.

The CDR3 DNA follows: TGTGCCAGTAGTCCCCAGGCGAACACCGGGGAGCTGTTTTTT. It translates to CASSPQANTGELFF. V gene TRBV19 combines with J gene TRBJ2-2; D unclear. Trimming stripped 5 bases from V and 0 bases from J, with 7 bases between. CDR1 is LNHDA and CDR2 is SQIVND in the germline V gene (reference sequence). This CDR3 has 14 residues. Full variable domain (rest looked up from reference TRBV19 and TRBJ2-2): DGGITQSPKYLFRKEGQNVTLSCEQNLNHDAMYWYRQDPGQGLRLIYYSQIVNDFQKGDIAEGYSVSREKKESFPLTVTSAQKNPTAFYLCASSPQANTGELFFGEGSRLTVL.

The V and J genes are TRBV29-1 and TRBJ1-4; a possible D gene is TRBD1 (6 bases). CDR3 size: 13 residues. V was cut by 4 bases and J by 8 bases, with 14 bases left in between. CDR1 and CDR2 from the germline V gene are SQVTM and ANQGSEA. CDR3 DNA sequence: TGCAGCGTTGCGTCCAGGGGTACAGAAAAACTGTTTTTT. Translating it yields CSVASRGTEKLFF.

V and J are TRBV6-1 and TRBJ2-7; D is possibly TRBD1 or TRBD2 (5 bases each). Trimming took 6 bases from V and 5 from J, leaving 11 bases between them. Germline V gene sequence: CDR1 MNHNS, CDR2 SASEGT. This CDR3 has 12 residues. The DNA for the CDR3 is TGTGCCAGCAGGCTAGAGGGGCACGAGCAGTACTTC. Its translation is CASRLEGHEQYF.

The chain has TRBV5-1 and TRBJ1-1; D gene ambiguous. CDR1 is SGHRS, CDR2 YFSETQ, per germline. The CDR3 length is 17 residues. V was trimmed by 0 bases and J by 7 bases, leaving 22 bases between them. The DNA for the CDR3 is TGCGCCAGCAGCTTGGGCCCCGGGAGGGCGGTATCGGGTGAAGCTTTCTTT. It is translated as CASSLGPGRAVSGEAFF.

The chain links TRBV5-1 to TRBJ1-1; TRBD1 is a possible D gene (5 bases). The V end was cut by 0 bases, the J end by 11 bases, with 14 bases between. CDR3 length equals 13 residues. CDR1 is SGHRS, CDR2 YFSETQ, per germline. The CDR3 DNA is TGCGCCAGCAGCTTGGAAGGAAGCAGGGAGGCTTTCTTT. It translates to CASSLEGSREAFF.

This rearrangement joins TRBV12-5 to TRBJ1-5; 8 bases are shared with TRBD1. Germline V CDR1 and CDR2: LGHNT, FRNRAP. This CDR3 region has 20 residues. Trimming cost V 0 bases and J 3 bases; bases outside gene matches: 16. CDR3 nucleotides: TGTGCTAGTGGTTTGGTCTCGCAGGGGGCGCTGAGGATTGACAATCAGCCCCAGCATTTT. Its translation is CASGLVSQGALRIDNQPQHF.

The chain couples TRBV11-3 to TRBJ1-1, with 9 nucleotides matching TRBD1. Germline CDR1 is SGHNT and CDR2 is YENEEA. The V and J ends lost 5 bases and 5 bases, in that order; junction bases with no gene match: 3. The CDR3 extends over 13 amino acids. The CDR3 spells CASSRQGETEAFF. CDR3 coding DNA: TGTGCCAGCAGCCGACAGGGGGAAACTGAAGCTTTCTTT.

This clone was seen a handful of times. V gene TRBV7-3 combines with J gene TRBJ1-2, with D unclear. The CDR3 is 12 amino acids. Trimming removed 1 base from V and 5 bases from J, with 5 bases in between. The V gene's germline CDR1 is SGHTA and CDR2 FQGTGA. The CDR3 DNA follows: TGTGCCAGCAGCTTAAGCGGTTATGGCTACACCTTC. Residues: CASSLSGYGYTF.

The chain couples TRBV27 to TRBJ1-2, with D possibly matching TRBD1 (6 bases). Trimming stripped 5 bases from V and 8 bases from J, with 21 bases between. The germline V gene has CDR1 MNHEY and CDR2 SMNVEV (reference sequence). The CDR3 extends over 15 amino acids. This CDR3 reads CASSPLAGVARGYTF. The CDR3 nucleotides are TGTGCCAGCAGTCCCCTAGCAGGGGTGGCTAGAGGCTACACCTTC.

The rearrangement uses TRBV27 and TRBJ2-5; possible D gene TRBD2, 5 bases. V was shortened by 2 bases and J by 8 bases, with 12 bases between the two germline ends. Per the germline V gene, CDR1 is MNHEY and CDR2 is SMNVEV (reference sequence). CDR3 size: 13 residues. CDR3 residues: CASSLEGLGTQYF. CDR3 coding DNA: TGTGCCAGCAGTTTAGAGGGCCTCGGAACCCAGTACTTC.

This clone is a singleton in its sample. The chain joins TRBV5-1 to TRBJ2-2, with TRBD2 identical over 12 bases. The ends lost 4 bases at V and 5 bases at J; junction bases unmatched: 3. The germline gives CDR1 SGHRS, CDR2 YFSETQ. The length of the CDR3 is 15 residues. In nucleotides, the CDR3 is TGCGCCAGCAGCCAGGGACTAGCGGGTACCGGGGAGCTGTTTTTT. Protein: CASSQGLAGTGELFF.

This clone has only a few counts. The rearrangement uses TRBV5-4 and TRBJ2-2, with D perhaps given as TRBD1 or TRBD2 (7 bases each). CDR1 and CDR2 from the germline V gene are SGHNT and YYREEE (reference sequence). V was trimmed by 4 bases and J by 3 bases, leaving 19 bases between them. The length of the CDR3 is 17 residues. The DNA of the CDR3 is TGTGCCAGCAGCAACGGAGGGGGCCGGGGGGACACCGGGGAGCTGTTTTTT. Amino acids: CASSNGGGRGDTGELFF.

The rearrangement links TRBV6-4 to TRBJ1-2; TRBD1 matches at 9 bases. In germline, CDR1 is MRHNA, CDR2 SNTAGT. V trimming: 3 bases; J trimming: 7 bases; junction bases outside the gene matches: 6. The CDR3 covers 14 residues. The CDR3 coding sequence is TGTGCCAGCAGTGAGTCCGGGACAGGGAGTGGCTACACCTTC. Translated: CASSESGTGSGYTF.

V gene TRBV7-3 combines with J gene TRBJ2-3, with TRBD2 identical over 7 bases. CDR1 and CDR2 (germline): SGHTA, FQGTGA. J was trimmed by 3 bases and V by 2 bases; bases with no gene match: 8. The CDR3 contains 16 residues. DNA for the CDR3: TGTGCCAGCAGCTTATCGGGCGGGAGTAATACAGATACGCAGTATTTT. It is translated as CASSLSGGSNTDTQYF.